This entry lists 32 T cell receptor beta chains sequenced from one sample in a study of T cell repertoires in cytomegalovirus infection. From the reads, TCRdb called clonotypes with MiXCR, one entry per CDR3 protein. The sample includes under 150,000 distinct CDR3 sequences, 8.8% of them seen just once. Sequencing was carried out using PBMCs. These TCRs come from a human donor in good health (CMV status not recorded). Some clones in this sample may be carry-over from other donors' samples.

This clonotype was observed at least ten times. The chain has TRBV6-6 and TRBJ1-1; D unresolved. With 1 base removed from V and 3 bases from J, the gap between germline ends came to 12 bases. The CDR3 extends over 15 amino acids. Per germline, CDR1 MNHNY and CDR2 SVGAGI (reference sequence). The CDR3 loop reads CASSYFAGTDTEAFF. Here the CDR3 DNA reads TGTGCCAGCAGTTACTTCGCAGGAACGGACACTGAAGCTTTCTTT.

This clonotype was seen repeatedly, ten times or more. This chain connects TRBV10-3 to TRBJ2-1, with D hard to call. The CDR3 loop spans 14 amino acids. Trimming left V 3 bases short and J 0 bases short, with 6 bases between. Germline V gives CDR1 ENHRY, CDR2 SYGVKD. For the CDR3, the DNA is TGTGCCATCAGTGAATGGTCCTCCTACAATGAGCAGTTCTTC. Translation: CAISEWSSYNEQFF.

The CDR3 DNA is TGTGCCAGCACCTCGTCCGGGATCTACGAGCAGTACTTC. Amino acids: CASTSSGIYEQYF. V gene TRBV6-6 combines with J gene TRBJ2-7, with D perhaps TRBD2 (5 bases). The CDR3 sequence is 13 residues long. The V end was cut by 7 bases, the J end by 3 bases, with 13 bases between. Germline V gives CDR1 MNHNY, CDR2 SVGAGI (reference sequence).

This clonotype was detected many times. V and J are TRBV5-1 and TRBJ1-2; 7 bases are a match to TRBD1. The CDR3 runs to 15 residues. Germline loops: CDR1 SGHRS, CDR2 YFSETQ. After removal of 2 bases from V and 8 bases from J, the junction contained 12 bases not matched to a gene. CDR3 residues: CASSFPGQPVNGYTF. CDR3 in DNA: TGCGCCAGCAGCTTCCCGGGACAGCCTGTCAACGGCTACACCTTC. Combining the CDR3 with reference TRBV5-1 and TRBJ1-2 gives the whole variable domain KAGVTQTPRYLIKTRGQQVTLSCSPISGHRSVSWYQQTPGQGLQFLFEYFSETQRNKGNFPGRFSGRQFSNSRSEMNVSTLELGDSALYLCASSFPGQPVNGYTFGSGTRLTVV.

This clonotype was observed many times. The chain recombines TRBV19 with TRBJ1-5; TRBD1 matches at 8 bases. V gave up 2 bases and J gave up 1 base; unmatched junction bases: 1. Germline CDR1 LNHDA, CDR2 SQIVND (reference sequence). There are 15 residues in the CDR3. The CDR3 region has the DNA TGTGCCAGTAGTATAAGGACAGGGAGCAATCAGCCCCAGCATTTT. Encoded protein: CASSIRTGSNQPQHF. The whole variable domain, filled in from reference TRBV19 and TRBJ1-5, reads DGGITQSPKYLFRKEGQNVTLSCEQNLNHDAMYWYRQDPGQGLRLIYYSQIVNDFQKGDIAEGYSVSREKKESFPLTVTSAQKNPTAFYLCASSIRTGSNQPQHFGDGTRLSIL.

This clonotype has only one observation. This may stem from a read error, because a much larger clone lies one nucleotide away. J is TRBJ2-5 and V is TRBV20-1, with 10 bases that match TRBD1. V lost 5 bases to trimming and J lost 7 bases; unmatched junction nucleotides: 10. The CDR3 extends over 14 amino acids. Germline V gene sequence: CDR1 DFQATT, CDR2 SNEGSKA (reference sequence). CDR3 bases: TGCAGTGCTCCCACCGTCGGACAGGGGGGGACCCAGTACTTC. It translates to CSAPTVGQGGTQYF.

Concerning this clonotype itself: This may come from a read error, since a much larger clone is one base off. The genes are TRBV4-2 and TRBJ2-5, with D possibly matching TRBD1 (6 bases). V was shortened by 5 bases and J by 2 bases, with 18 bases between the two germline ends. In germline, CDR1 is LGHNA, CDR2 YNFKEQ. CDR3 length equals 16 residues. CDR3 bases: TGTGCCAGCAGCACCGGGACATACCAGAAACAAGAGACCCAGTACTTC. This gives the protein CASSTGTYQKQETQYF.

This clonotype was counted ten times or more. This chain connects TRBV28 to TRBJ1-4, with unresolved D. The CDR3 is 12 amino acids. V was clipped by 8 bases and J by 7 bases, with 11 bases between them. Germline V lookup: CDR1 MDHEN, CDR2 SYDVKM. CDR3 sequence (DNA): TGTGCCAGCCGGGGATGGGCTGAAAAACTGTTTTTT. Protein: CASRGWAEKLFF.

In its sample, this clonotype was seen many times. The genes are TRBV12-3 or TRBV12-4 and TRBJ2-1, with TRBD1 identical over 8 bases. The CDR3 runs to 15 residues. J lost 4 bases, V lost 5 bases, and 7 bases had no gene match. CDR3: CASSPRDRLYNEQFF. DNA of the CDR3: TGTGCCAGCAGTCCCCGGGACAGGCTTTACAATGAGCAGTTCTTC.

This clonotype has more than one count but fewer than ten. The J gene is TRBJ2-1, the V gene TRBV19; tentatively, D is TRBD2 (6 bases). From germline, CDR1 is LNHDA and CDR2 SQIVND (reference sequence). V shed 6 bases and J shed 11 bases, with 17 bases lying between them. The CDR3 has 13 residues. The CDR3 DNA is TGTGCCAGTAGCGCGGGACCACAGAAGCAGCAGTTCTTC. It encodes CASSAGPQKQQFF.

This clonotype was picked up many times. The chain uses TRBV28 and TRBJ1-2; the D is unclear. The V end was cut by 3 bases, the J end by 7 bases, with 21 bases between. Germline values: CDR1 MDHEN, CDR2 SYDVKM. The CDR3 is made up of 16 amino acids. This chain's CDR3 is CASSFDGLDLMGGYTF. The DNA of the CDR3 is TGTGCCAGCAGTTTTGATGGGTTGGACTTAATGGGTGGCTACACCTTC.

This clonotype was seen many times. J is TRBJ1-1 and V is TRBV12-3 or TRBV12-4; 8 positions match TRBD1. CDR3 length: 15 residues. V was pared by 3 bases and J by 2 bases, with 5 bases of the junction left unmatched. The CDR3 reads CASSFPGQVNTEAFF. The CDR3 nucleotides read TGTGCCAGCAGTTTTCCGGGACAGGTAAACACTGAAGCTTTCTTT.

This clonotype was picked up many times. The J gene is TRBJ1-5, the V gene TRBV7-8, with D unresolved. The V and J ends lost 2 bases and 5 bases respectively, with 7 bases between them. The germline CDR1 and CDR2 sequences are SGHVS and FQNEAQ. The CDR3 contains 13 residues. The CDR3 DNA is TGTGCCAGCAGCTTAATGCGGTATCAGCCCCAGCATTTT. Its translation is CASSLMRYQPQHF. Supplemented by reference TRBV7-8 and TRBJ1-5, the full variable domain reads GAGVSQSPRYKVAKRGQDVALRCDPISGHVSLFWYQQALGQGPEFLTYFQNEAQLDKSGLPSDRFFAERPEGSVSTLKIQRTQQEDSAVYLCASSLMRYQPQHFGDGTRLSIL.

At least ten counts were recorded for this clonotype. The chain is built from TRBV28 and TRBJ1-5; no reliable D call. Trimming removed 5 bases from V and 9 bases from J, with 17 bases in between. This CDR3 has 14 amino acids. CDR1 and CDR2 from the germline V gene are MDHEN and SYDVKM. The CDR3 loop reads CASSPRPGLVPQHF. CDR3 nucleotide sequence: TGTGCCAGCAGTCCTCGGCCGGGCTTGGTGCCCCAGCATTTT.

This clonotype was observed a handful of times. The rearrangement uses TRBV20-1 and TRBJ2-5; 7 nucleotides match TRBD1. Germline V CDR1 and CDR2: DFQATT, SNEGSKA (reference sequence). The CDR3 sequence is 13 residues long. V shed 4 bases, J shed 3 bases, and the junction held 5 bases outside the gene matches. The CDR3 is CSAISGGKETQYF. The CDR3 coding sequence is TGCAGTGCTATTTCAGGGGGAAAAGAGACCCAGTACTTC.

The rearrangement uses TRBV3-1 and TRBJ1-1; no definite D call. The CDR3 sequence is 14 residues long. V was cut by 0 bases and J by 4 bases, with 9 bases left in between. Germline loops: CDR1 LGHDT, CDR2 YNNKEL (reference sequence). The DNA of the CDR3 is TGTGCCAGCAGCCAAGAAAGTCACGGCACTGAAGCTTTCTTT. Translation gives CASSQESHGTEAFF.

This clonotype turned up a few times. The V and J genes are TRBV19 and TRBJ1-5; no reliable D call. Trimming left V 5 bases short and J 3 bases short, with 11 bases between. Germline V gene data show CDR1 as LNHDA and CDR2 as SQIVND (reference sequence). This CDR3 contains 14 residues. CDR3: CASSHSGLNQPQHF. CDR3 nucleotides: TGTGCCAGTAGTCATTCAGGACTCAATCAGCCCCAGCATTTT.

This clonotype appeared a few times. This CDR3 is CASSQETVRGTDTQYF. The CDR3, as DNA: TGCGCCAGCAGCCAAGAGACGGTGCGAGGCACAGATACGCAGTATTTT. The V call is TRBV4-1, the J call TRBJ2-3; the D is unclear. V lost 0 bases and J 1 base, leaving 11 bases between the germline ends. From germline, CDR1 is MGHRA and CDR2 YSYEKL. There are 16 residues in the CDR3.

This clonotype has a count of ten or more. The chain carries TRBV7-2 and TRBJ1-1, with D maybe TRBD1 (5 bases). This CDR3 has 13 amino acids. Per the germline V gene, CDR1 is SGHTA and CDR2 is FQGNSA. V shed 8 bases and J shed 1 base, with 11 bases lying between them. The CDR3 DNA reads TGTGCCAGCGGGGGACTGGGGAACACTGAAGCTTTCTTT. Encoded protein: CASGGLGNTEAFF.

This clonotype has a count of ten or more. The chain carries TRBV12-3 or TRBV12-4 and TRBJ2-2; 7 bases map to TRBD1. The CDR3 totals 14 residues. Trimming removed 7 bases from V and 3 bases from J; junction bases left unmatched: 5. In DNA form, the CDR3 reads TGTGCCAGCACACCGGGACAGCACACCGGGGAGCTGTTTTTT. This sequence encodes CASTPGQHTGELFF.

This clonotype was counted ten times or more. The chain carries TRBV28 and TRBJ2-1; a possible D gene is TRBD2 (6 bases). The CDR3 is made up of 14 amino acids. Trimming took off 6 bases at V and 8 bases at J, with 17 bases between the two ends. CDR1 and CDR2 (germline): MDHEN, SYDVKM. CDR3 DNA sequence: TGTGCCAGCAGCCTAAGGCGGGGAGTGGATGAGCAGTTCTTC. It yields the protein CASSLRRGVDEQFF.

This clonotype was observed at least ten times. CDR3 residues: CASSAASSYEQYF. In DNA form, the CDR3 reads TGTGCCAGCAGTGCGGCAAGCTCCTACGAGCAGTACTTC. The chain uses TRBV12-3 or TRBV12-4 and TRBJ2-7, with D unclear. Deletions cut 5 bases from V and 0 bases from J, with 8 bases between. This CDR3 has 13 amino acids.

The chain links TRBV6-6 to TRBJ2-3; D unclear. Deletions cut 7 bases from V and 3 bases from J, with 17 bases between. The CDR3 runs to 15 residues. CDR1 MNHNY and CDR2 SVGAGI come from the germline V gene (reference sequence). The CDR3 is CASTYGPAATDTQYF. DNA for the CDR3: TGTGCCAGCACTTATGGCCCAGCCGCGACAGATACGCAGTATTTT.

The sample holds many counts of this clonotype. The CDR3 is CASGPAGGLRETQYF. For the CDR3, the DNA is TGTGCCAGCGGTCCAGCGGGGGGGCTCCGGGAGACCCAGTACTTC. The chain combines TRBV6-1 with TRBJ2-5, with 10 bases lining up with TRBD2. The CDR3 is made up of 15 amino acids. Looked up from germline, CDR1 is MNHNS and CDR2 is SASEGT. V lost 8 bases to trimming and J lost 5 bases; unmatched junction nucleotides: 11.

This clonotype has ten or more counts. CDR3 DNA: TGTGCAGTGTGTGGGGCGGGAGGTCTAATCTACGAGCAGTACTTC. Translated: CAVCGAGGLIYEQYF. This sequence joins TRBV28 and TRBJ2-7; 8 bases agree with TRBD2. Germline V gives CDR1 MDHEN, CDR2 SYDVKM. The CDR3 is made up of 15 amino acids.

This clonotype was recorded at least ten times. CDR3 residues: CAKPPGQVLSNTEAFF. CDR3 sequence (DNA): TGTGCCAAACCACCGGGACAGGTTTTGTCGAACACTGAAGCTTTCTTT. The chain recombines TRBV6-5 with TRBJ1-1; TRBD1 agrees at 8 bases. The length of the CDR3 is 16 residues. The trim removed 10 bases at V and 1 base at J, leaving 14 bases unmatched. Germline lookup yields CDR1 MNHEY and CDR2 SVGAGI.

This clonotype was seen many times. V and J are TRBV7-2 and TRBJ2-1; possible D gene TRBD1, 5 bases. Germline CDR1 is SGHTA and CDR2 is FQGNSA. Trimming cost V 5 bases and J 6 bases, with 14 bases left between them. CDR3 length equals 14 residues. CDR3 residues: CASSPQGLSNEQFF. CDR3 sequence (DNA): TGTGCCAGCAGCCCCCAGGGTCTGAGCAATGAGCAGTTCTTC.

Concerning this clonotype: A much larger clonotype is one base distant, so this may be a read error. CDR3 loop: CASRQGKGKIEAFF. DNA of the CDR3: TGTGCCAGCAGACAGGGCAAGGGGAAAATTGAAGCTTTCTTT. V and J are TRBV6-1 and TRBJ1-1; D might be TRBD1 (6 bases). The germline gives CDR1 MNHNS, CDR2 SASEGT. Trimming pared 6 bases from V and 7 bases from J, leaving 18 bases between. CDR3 size: 14 residues.

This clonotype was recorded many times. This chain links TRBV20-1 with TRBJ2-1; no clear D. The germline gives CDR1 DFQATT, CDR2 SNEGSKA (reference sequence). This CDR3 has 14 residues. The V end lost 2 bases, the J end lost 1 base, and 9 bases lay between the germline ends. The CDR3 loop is CSARPGRSYNEQFF. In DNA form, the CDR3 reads TGCAGTGCTAGACCAGGAAGGTCCTACAATGAGCAGTTCTTC.

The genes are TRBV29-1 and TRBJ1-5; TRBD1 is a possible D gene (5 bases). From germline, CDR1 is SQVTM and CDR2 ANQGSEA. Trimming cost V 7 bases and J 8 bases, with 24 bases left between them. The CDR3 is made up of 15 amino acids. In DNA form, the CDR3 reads TGCAGCGCAAATTTGGACACGGCAAGGGTGGAGCCCCAGCATTTT. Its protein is CSANLDTARVEPQHF. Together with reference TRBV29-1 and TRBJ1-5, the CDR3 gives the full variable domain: SAVISQKPSRDICQRGTSLTIQCQVDSQVTMMFWYRQQPGQSLTLIATANQGSEATYESGFVIDKFPISRPNLTFSTLTVSNMSPEDSSIYLCSANLDTARVEPQHFGDGTRLSIL.

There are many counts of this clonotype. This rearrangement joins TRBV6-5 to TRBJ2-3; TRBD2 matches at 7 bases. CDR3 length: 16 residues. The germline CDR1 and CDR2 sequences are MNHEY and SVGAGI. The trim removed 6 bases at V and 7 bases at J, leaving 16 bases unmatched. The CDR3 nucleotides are TGTGCCAGCAGCCCTCCTGGAACAGCGGGATCATATACGCAGTATTTT. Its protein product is CASSPPGTAGSYTQYF.

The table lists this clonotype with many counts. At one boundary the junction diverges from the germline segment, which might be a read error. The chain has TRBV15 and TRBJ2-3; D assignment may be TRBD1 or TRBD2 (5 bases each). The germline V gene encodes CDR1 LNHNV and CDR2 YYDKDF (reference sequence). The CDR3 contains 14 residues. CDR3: CATGRDGGTDTQYF. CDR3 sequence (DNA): TGTGCCACCGGCAGGGACGGGGGCACAGATACGCAGTATTTT.